A selection of T cell receptor beta chains follows, all from one sample in a study of cytomegalovirus exposure and HLA in healthy donors. Profiled with immunoSEQ multiplex PCR; TCRdb holds only in-frame clones, not every one. The profile covers fewer than 100,000 clones, with approximately 94% appearing a single time and roughly 3.4% taken by the ten largest. The sequencing sample was made of PBMCs. All receptors come from a woman in her late teens or twenties in good health and CMV-seropositive. The CDR3 runs from the conserved cysteine through the conserved F or W. D genes are given only for firm matches. For some rows the clone size is stated as once, few or many, or as a class when expanded; others skip it.

V: TRBV25-1
D: TRBD1
size: -
J: TRBJ1-4
DNA: TGTGCCAGCACCTCAGGGGGAGGCGGAGATGAAAAACTGTTTTTT
CDR3: CASTSGGGGDEKLFF

V: TRBV5-5
D: -
size: -
J: TRBJ1-1
DNA: TGTGCCAGCAGCTTGGGGATGACAGAGAACACTGAAGCTTTCTTT
CDR3: CASSLGMTENTEAFF

V: TRBV18
D: TRBD1
size: -
J: TRBJ2-3
DNA: TGTGCCAGCTCACCGAACAGGGGCAACACAGATACGCAGTATTTT
CDR3: CASSPNRGNTDTQYF

V: TRBV7-2
D: TRBD2
size: -
J: TRBJ2-2
DNA: TGTGCCAGCAGCTTAGGACTAGCGGCAAACACCGGGGAGCTGTTTTTT
CDR3: CASSLGLAANTGELFF

V: TRBV7-9
D: TRBD1
size: -
J: TRBJ1-1
DNA: TGTGCCAGCAGCACCGGACAGGGGGACATGAACACTGAAGCTTTCTTT
CDR3: CASSTGQGDMNTEAFF

V: TRBV4-1
D: -
size: -
J: TRBJ1-1
DNA: TGCGCCAGCAGCCAGGTTTACTTTCGGTGGTTGAACACTGAAGCTTTCTTT
CDR3: CASSQVYFRWLNTEAFF

V: TRBV25-1
D: -
size: -
J: TRBJ1-2
DNA: TGTGCCAGCAGACAGGGAAAGGGCTACACCTTC
CDR3: CASRQGKGYTF

V: TRBV19
D: -
size: -
J: TRBJ2-6
DNA: TGTGCCAGTACGACTGAGGGCCTCTCTGGGGCCAACGTCCTGACTTTC
CDR3: CASTTEGLSGANVLTF

V: TRBV5-5
D: TRBD1
size: -
J: TRBJ1-5
DNA: TGTGCCAGCAGCTTGGACAGGGGGGATCAGCCCCAGCATTTT
CDR3: CASSLDRGDQPQHF

V: TRBV27
D: -
size: -
J: TRBJ2-2
DNA: TGTGCCAGCGCGGTGGTAGGGGGTGGCACCGGGGAGCTGTTTTTT
CDR3: CASAVVGGGTGELFF

V: TRBV7-2
D: TRBD1
size: -
J: TRBJ1-6
DNA: TGTGCCAGCACCGAGGGGGCTCCTTCACCCCTCCACTTT
CDR3: CASTEGAPSPLHF

V: TRBV6-1
D: -
size: -
J: TRBJ2-1
DNA: TGTGCCAGCAGTGAACGGGGATATAACGATGAGCAGTTCTTC
CDR3: CASSERGYNDEQFF

V: TRBV27
D: -
size: -
J: TRBJ2-3
DNA: TGTGCCAGCAGTAAAAGAGGACTATTACCAGATACGCAGTATTTT
CDR3: CASSKRGLLPDTQYF

V: TRBV28
D: -
size: -
J: TRBJ1-1
DNA: TGTGCCAGCAGTTTATCCCCTAACAGGGACACTGAAGCTTTCTTT
CDR3: CASSLSPNRDTEAFF

V: TRBV18
D: TRBD1
size: -
J: TRBJ1-2
DNA: TGTGCCAGCTCACCCAAGGGACAGACCTATGGCTACACCTTC
CDR3: CASSPKGQTYGYTF

V: TRBV14
D: -
size: -
J: TRBJ1-1
DNA: TGTGCCAGCAGCCAAGCCCGAGGGGGTGAAGCTTTCTTT
CDR3: CASSQARGGEAFF

V: TRBV6-1
D: -
size: -
J: TRBJ1-6
DNA: TGTGCCAGCAGTGGTCCCCAGACACCCCTCCACTTT
CDR3: CASSGPQTPLHF

V: TRBV28
D: TRBD1
size: -
J: TRBJ1-5
DNA: TGTGCCAGCAGTCTCCCGGACAGGGCCGAGGGGCATTTT
CDR3: CASSLPDRAEGHF

V: TRBV9
D: -
size: -
J: TRBJ2-5
DNA: TGTGCCAGCAGCGTTAGCGGCACGTACCAAGAGACCCAGTACTTC
CDR3: CASSVSGTYQETQYF

V: TRBV11-2
D: -
size: few
J: TRBJ1-2
DNA: TGTGCCAGCAGCTTAGGGCAGGGGTTCTATGGCTACACCTTC
CDR3: CASSLGQGFYGYTF

V: TRBV5-1
D: TRBD2
size: -
J: TRBJ2-2
DNA: TGCGCCAGCAGCCAGAGGACTAGCGGGAGTTTGATGGCCGGGGAGCTGTTTTTT
CDR3: CASSQRTSGSLMAGELFF

V: TRBV10-3
D: TRBD1
size: once
J: TRBJ1-4
DNA: TGTGCCATCAGTCGCGGGACAGGGCTTGGTGAAAAACTGTTTTTT
CDR3: CAISRGTGLGEKLFF

V: TRBV5-4
D: -
size: -
J: TRBJ2-6
DNA: TGTGCCAGCAGCTTGGAGCGGAGCTCTGGGGCCAACGTCCTGACTTTC
CDR3: CASSLERSSGANVLTF

V: TRBV4-3
D: -
size: -
J: TRBJ1-4
DNA: TGCGCCAGCAGCCCGGCGGTAGAAAGGGGAAAACTGTTTTTT
CDR3: CASSPAVERGKLFF

V: TRBV5-4
D: -
size: once
J: TRBJ2-7
DNA: TGTGCCAGCAGCTTGCGGGGCTCCTACGAGCAGTACTTC
CDR3: CASSLRGSYEQYF

V: TRBV28
D: -
size: -
J: TRBJ2-7
DNA: TGTGCCAGCAGTGGGGGAGGACGGTGGACTCCAATCAGGACCTACGAGCAGTACTTC
CDR3: CASSGGGRWTPIRTYEQYF

V: TRBV5-5
D: -
size: -
J: TRBJ2-1
DNA: TGTGCCAGCAGCCCCCAGGAGGGGGGGGTATACAATGAGCAGTTCTTC
CDR3: CASSPQEGGVYNEQFF

V: TRBV7-6
D: -
size: -
J: TRBJ1-1
DNA: TGTGCCAGCAGTATAGACAGAAACACTGAAGCTTTCTTT
CDR3: CASSIDRNTEAFF

V: TRBV5-6
D: TRBD1
size: few
J: TRBJ2-7
DNA: TGTGCCAGCAGCGAGACAGGGGCCTACTCCTACGAGCAGTACTTC
CDR3: CASSETGAYSYEQYF

V: TRBV28
D: -
size: -
J: TRBJ2-1
DNA: TGTGCCAGCAGTTCCGCGGAGTCCAGCTCCTACAATGAGCAGTTCTTC
CDR3: CASSSAESSSYNEQFF

V: TRBV7-7
D: -
size: -
J: TRBJ2-1
DNA: TGTGCCAGCAGCCTAACACGGAGCTCCTACAATGAGCAGTTCTTC
CDR3: CASSLTRSSYNEQFF

V: TRBV7-2
D: -
size: once
J: TRBJ2-1
DNA: TGTGCCAGCAGCTCCGTAGCCGGGAGCTGGCGCGATGAGCAGTTCTTC
CDR3: CASSSVAGSWRDEQFF

V: TRBV7-2
D: -
size: -
J: TRBJ1-1
DNA: TGTGCCAGCAGCCCCCGGCGGCTGAACACTGAAGCTTTCTTT
CDR3: CASSPRRLNTEAFF

V: TRBV11-3
D: -
size: once
J: TRBJ1-1
DNA: TGTGCCAGCAGCTACACAGGGATGAACACTGAAGCTTTCTTT
CDR3: CASSYTGMNTEAFF

V: TRBV7-6
D: TRBD1
size: once
J: TRBJ2-7
DNA: TGTGCCAGCAGCCTTAGGGGGACAGGGGGATCCGAGCAGTACTTC
CDR3: CASSLRGTGGSEQYF

V: TRBV28
D: TRBD1
size: -
J: TRBJ2-2
DNA: TGTGCCAGCAGTTTATTCGGGACAGGGTACACCGGGGAGCTGTTTTTT
CDR3: CASSLFGTGYTGELFF

V: TRBV10-3
D: TRBD1
size: -
J: TRBJ1-1
DNA: TGTGCCGTCTTACAGGGGGTGAACACTGAAGCTTTCTTT
CDR3: CAVLQGVNTEAFF

V: TRBV7-9
D: -
size: -
J: TRBJ2-2
DNA: TGTGCCAGCAGACCAAGGGGCGGGGCGGGAACCGGGGAGCTGTTTTTT
CDR3: CASRPRGGAGTGELFF

V: TRBV7-9
D: -
size: -
J: TRBJ1-4
DNA: TGTGCCAGCAGCTTAGGACTTAAAAGGGGCTTAAATGAAAAACTGTTTTTT
CDR3: CASSLGLKRGLNEKLFF

V: TRBV30
D: TRBD1
size: -
J: TRBJ2-4
DNA: TGTGCCTGGAGTGTAGGGACAGGACAGTACTTC
CDR3: CAWSVGTGQYF

V: TRBV4-2
D: -
size: -
J: TRBJ1-2
DNA: TGTGCCAGCAGCCAAAGTCAGGCTTTAAATCGGTATGGCTACACCTTC
CDR3: CASSQSQALNRYGYTF

V: TRBV6-1
D: TRBD1
size: -
J: TRBJ1-3
DNA: TGTGCCAGCAGTGTGGACAGGGGGCTTGGAAACACCATATATTTT
CDR3: CASSVDRGLGNTIYF

V: TRBV30
D: -
size: -
J: TRBJ2-7
DNA: TGTGCCTGGAGTTTTGGGCATGCAGGGGCCTACGAGCAGTACTTC
CDR3: CAWSFGHAGAYEQYF

V: TRBV11-2
D: TRBD2
size: -
J: TRBJ2-5
DNA: TGTGCCAGCAGCCAGCGGACTAGCGGAGAAGAGACCCAGTACTTC
CDR3: CASSQRTSGEETQYF

V: TRBV18
D: -
size: -
J: TRBJ2-3
DNA: TGTGCCAGCTCACCACCGGTGGTCCAGGGCAGCACAGATACGCAGTATTTT
CDR3: CASSPPVVQGSTDTQYF

V: TRBV4-1
D: -
size: -
J: TRBJ1-2
DNA: TGCGCCAGCAGCCAAGTGGGCAGGGAATCGAGGGGCTACACCTTC
CDR3: CASSQVGRESRGYTF

V: TRBV7-9
D: -
size: -
J: TRBJ1-2
DNA: TGTGCCAGCAGCTTAAGTGGGGGGGATGGCTACACCTTC
CDR3: CASSLSGGDGYTF